These 12 T cell receptor beta chains were sequenced from one sample in a study of blood T cell repertoires in COVID-19. Method: immunoSEQ multiplex PCR; TCRdb's copy keeps in-frame clones and lacks some. The table records more than 300,000 clones, over 85% of them present only once. The specimen was peripheral blood. These receptors were obtained from a woman aged 25 to 45 with COVID-19, enrolled during active disease.

The chain joins TRBV11-3 to TRBJ2-1, with 10 bases lining up with TRBD2. The ends lost 3 bases at V and 4 bases at J; junction bases unmatched: 6. Germline CDR1 reads SGHNT; CDR2 reads YENEEA. The CDR3 runs 16 residues. CDR3 in amino acids: CASSLSGTSVYNEQFF. The CDR3 DNA reads TGTGCCAGCAGCTTGTCCGGGACTAGCGTATACAATGAGCAGTTCTTC.

Turning to this clone: Other DNA variants within this sample encode the same CDR3. The chain links TRBV10-2 to TRBJ2-3, with 9 bases matching TRBD2. The CDR3 is 15 residues long. Germline V lookup: CDR1 WSHSY, CDR2 SAAADI. Trimming took 3 bases from V and 1 from J; bases not matched to a gene: 2. The CDR3 protein is CASSEAGGRTDTQYF. In DNA form, the CDR3 reads TGCGCCAGCAGTGAAGCGGGGGGACGCACAGATACGCAGTATTTT.

The rearrangement links TRBV5-1 to TRBJ2-5, with 10 bases identical to TRBD2. CDR3 size: 16 residues. Trimming took 2 bases from V and 0 from J; bases not matched to a gene: 4. Germline CDR1 reads SGHRS; CDR2 reads YFSETQ. The CDR3 bases are TGCGCCAGCAGCTTCTTACTAGCGGGGAACCAAGAGACCCAGTACTTC. Translation: CASSFLLAGNQETQYF.

The V call is TRBV4-1, the J call TRBJ1-3; no clear D gene. The V and J ends lost 4 bases and 1 base respectively, with 11 bases between them. CDR3 length: 15 residues. The germline CDR1 and CDR2 sequences are MGHRA and YSYEKL. The chain's CDR3 is CASSRVGASGNTIYF. CDR3 coding DNA: TGCGCCAGCAGCCGAGTGGGCGCTTCTGGAAACACCATATATTTT.

The gene calls are TRBV10-2 and TRBJ1-2; TRBD1 matches 8 bases. The germline gives CDR1 WSHSY, CDR2 SAAADI. After removal of 8 bases from V and 1 base from J, the junction contained 3 bases not matched to a gene. This CDR3 has 13 amino acids. DNA for the CDR3: TGCGCCAGCGCACAGGGGGTTAACTATGGCTACACCTTC. Translation gives CASAQGVNYGYTF.

This chain connects TRBV11-1 to TRBJ1-1, with D possibly matching TRBD1 (5 bases). Germline values: CDR1 SGHAT, CDR2 FQDESV (reference sequence). Between the trimmed V and J ends, which lost 6 bases and 3 bases, there was a span of 11 bases. The CDR3 extends over 13 amino acids. This CDR3 is CASRQGSHTEAFF. In DNA form, the CDR3 reads TGTGCCAGCAGGCAGGGATCCCACACTGAAGCTTTCTTT. Combining the CDR3 with reference TRBV11-1 and TRBJ1-1 gives the whole variable domain EAEVAQSPRYKITEKSQAVAFWCDPISGHATLYWYRQILGQGPELLVQFQDESVVDDSQLPKDRFSAERLKGVDSTLKIQPAELGDSAMYLCASRQGSHTEAFFGQGTRLTVV.

The gene calls are TRBV6-1 and TRBJ1-2, with unresolved D. Per germline, CDR1 MNHNS and CDR2 SASEGT. The ends were cut back, 2 bases at V and 3 bases at J, with 10 bases in the middle. The CDR3 has 14 residues. CDR3 sequence (DNA): TGTGCCAGCAGTGAAAGGACTGCCGACTATGGCTACACCTTC. This gives the protein CASSERTADYGYTF.

This clone was seen a single time. J is TRBJ2-4 and V is TRBV6-5; 7 positions agree with TRBD1. The junction had 8 bases not matched to a gene; V was cut back by 6 bases and J by 3 bases. CDR1 and CDR2 (germline): MNHEY, SVGAGI. The CDR3 consists of 15 residues. The CDR3 sequence is CASSRQGLDKNIQYF. The DNA of the CDR3 is TGTGCCAGCAGCAGACAGGGTTTGGACAAAAACATTCAGTACTTC.

This chain links TRBV19 with TRBJ1-5; 7 nucleotides match TRBD1. V lost 11 bases and J lost 7; bases outside the gene matches: 14. Germline V lookup: CDR1 LNHDA, CDR2 SQIVND (reference sequence). The CDR3 spans 14 residues. CDR3 sequence: CAGGLTGYGQPQHF. DNA of the CDR3: TGTGCCGGAGGATTGACAGGGTATGGCCAGCCCCAGCATTTT.

This chain joins TRBV7-8 and TRBJ1-2, with 7 bases aligning to TRBD1. The J segment lost 2 bases and the V segment lost 1 base, leaving 4 bases of the junction unmatched. The germline V gene has CDR1 SGHVS and CDR2 FQNEAQ. The CDR3 length is 15 residues. The CDR3 DNA reads TGTGCCAGCAGCTTAGGAAAGGGGGCCAACTATGGCTACACCTTC. It is translated as CASSLGKGANYGYTF.

The rearrangement joins TRBV30 to TRBJ1-4, with 11 bases aligning to TRBD1. The CDR3 is made up of 14 amino acids. CDR1 GTSNPN and CDR2 SVGIG come from the germline V gene (reference sequence). V was clipped by 1 base and J by 6 bases; unmatched bases: 1. Here the CDR3 reads CAWSGDRGYEKLFF. CDR3 sequence (DNA): TGTGCCTGGAGTGGGGACAGGGGGTATGAAAAACTGTTTTTT.

J is TRBJ1-2 and V is TRBV7-9; D is perhaps TRBD1 (6 bases). This CDR3 region has 15 residues. The V gene's germline CDR1 is SEHNR and CDR2 FQNEAQ (reference sequence). Trimming cost V 2 bases and J 7 bases, with 17 bases left between them. The CDR3 bases are TGTGCCAGCAGCTTACCTCCCGGGGGGGGCGTTGGCTACACCTTC. Translated, it gives CASSLPPGGGVGYTF.